A single T cell receptor (beta chain) is shown here with its context. This specimen comes from a study of CD8 T cells in Susac syndrome. Per the germline V gene, CDR1 is SGHDT and CDR2 is YYEEEE. Trimming left V 4 bases short and J 6 bases short, with 16 bases between. CDR3 length equals 15 residues. An amount of RNA that ranged from roughly 0.5 to 1 ug was reverse transcribed with random hexamers. TCR beta CDR3 was amplified by immunoSEQ multiplex PCR. This amplification extended across 54 Vbeta and 13 Jbeta segments. TCRdb re-called the immunoSEQ multiplex PCR reads with MiXCR, one entry per CDR3 protein. This sample yields approximately 170,000 distinct CDR3 sequences, of which approximately 94% are seen a single time; 0.09% to 0.1% belongs to the top ten.

Sequencing was carried out using CD4+ T cells from PBMCs. The sequence was obtained from a human donor with multiple sclerosis. This chain links TRBV5-6 with TRBJ2-2; D possibly corresponds to TRBD2 (5 bases). DNA for the CDR3: TGTGCCAGCAGCCCCCTACAACTAGTGGCCGGGGAGCTGTTTTTT. It codes for CASSPLQLVAGELFF. Together with reference TRBV5-6 and TRBJ2-2, the CDR3 gives the full variable domain: DAGVTQSPTHLIKTRGQQVTLRCSPKSGHDTVSWYQQALGQGPQFIFQYYEEEERQRGNFPDRFSGHQFPNYSSELNVNALLLGDSALYLCASSPLQLVAGELFFGEGSRLTVL.